A selection of T cell receptor beta chains follows, all from one sample in a study of graft-versus-host responses after intestinal transplantation. Measured with immunoSEQ multiplex PCR; TCRdb has only the in-frame clones, and not every one. The repertoire includes 22,000 or so clones, roughly 79% of them detected once, and 3% sits in the top ten. The sample consisted of ileum tissue, taken 12 days after intestinal transplant. The receptors shown here come from a human patient who received an intestinal transplant, so some T cells may come from the graft donor. CDR3s include the opening cysteine and the closing phenylalanine or tryptophan. D genes are given only for firm matches. The size of a clone is reported for some rows only, either as once, few or many, or as a class for expanded clones.

D gene	V gene	J gene	clone size	CDR3 DNA	CDR3 protein
.	TRBV14	TRBJ2-3	medium-sized	TGTGCCAGCAGCCAATCACTAGTCACAGATACGCAGTATTTT	CASSQSLVTDTQYF
.	TRBV7-9	TRBJ1-1	.	TGTGCCAGCAGCTTAGTCTCAGGGTACACTGAAGCTTTCTTT	CASSLVSGYTEAFF
TRBD2	TRBV7-2	TRBJ2-1	once	TGTGCCAGCAGCTTTACCGCGGGAGACAATGAGCAGTTCTTC	CASSFTAGDNEQFF
.	TRBV13	TRBJ2-1	.	TGTGCCAGCAGCTTAGGGAGGAGCTCCTACAATGAGCAGTTCTTC	CASSLGRSSYNEQFF
.	TRBV19	TRBJ2-7	few	TGTGCCAGTAGTCCCTGGGGCGGCTACGAGCAGTACTTC	CASSPWGGYEQYF
TRBD2	TRBV7-9	TRBJ2-6	few	TGTGCCAGCAGCTTAGCCGGGGGGTATGGGGCCAACGTCCTGACTTTC	CASSLAGGYGANVLTF
.	TRBV29-1	TRBJ1-1	.	TGCAGCGCCCCGGGGGGGGGCGAAGCTTTCTTT	CSAPGGGEAFF
TRBD1	TRBV6-5	TRBJ1-5	.	TGTGCCAGCAGTTACCGGGGACAGGCCGGGGATCAGCCCCAGCATTTT	CASSYRGQAGDQPQHF
TRBD1	TRBV7-2	TRBJ2-5	.	TGTGCCAGCAGCTTAAGCGACAGGGGACAGACCCAGTACTTC	CASSLSDRGQTQYF
TRBD2	TRBV27	TRBJ2-3	.	TGTGCCAGCCGGGTGCTAGCGGGAGTCCCCTCAGATACGCAGTATTTT	CASRVLAGVPSDTQYF
TRBD2	TRBV18	TRBJ2-4	.	TGTGCCAGCTCACCACCCACAGTGGCGGGAGACATTCAGTACTTC	CASSPPTVAGDIQYF
TRBD1	TRBV7-6	TRBJ1-1	.	TGTGCCAGCAGCCCACGACAGGGATTGAACACTGAAGCTTTCTTT	CASSPRQGLNTEAFF
.	TRBV28	TRBJ2-3	.	TGTGCCAGCGCACAAGTTCAAGATACGCAGTATTTT	CASAQVQDTQYF
TRBD1	TRBV18	TRBJ1-2	.	TGTGCCAGCTCAAGGACAGGGGACTATGGCTACACCTTC	CASSRTGDYGYTF
TRBD1	TRBV9	TRBJ2-5	.	TGTGCCAGCAGCTCCGGACAGGGGGGTAAAGAGACCCAGTACTTC	CASSSGQGGKETQYF
.	TRBV6-1	TRBJ2-7	.	TGTGCCAGTCAGTCGGGCGGGGGCCCCTACGAGCAGTACTTC	CASQSGGGPYEQYF
TRBD2	TRBV6-6	TRBJ2-2	medium-sized	TGTGCCAGCACGAGATTTGGGGGGGACACCGGGGAGCTGTTTTTT	CASTRFGGDTGELFF
TRBD2	TRBV27	TRBJ2-3	.	TGTGCCAGCAGTCCCGAGAGTGGAGCGGGGGTAAATACGCAGTATTTT	CASSPESGAGVNTQYF
.	TRBV5-4	TRBJ2-7	.	TGTGCCAGCAGCCCAGGGGGGAGCTCCTACGAGCAGTACTTC	CASSPGGSSYEQYF
.	TRBV19	TRBJ2-1	.	TGTGCCAGTCGCCCCCCGGTAGCGCGCGACGGCAATGAGCAGTTCTTC	CASRPPVARDGNEQFF
TRBD2	TRBV9	TRBJ2-3	once	TGTGCCAGCAGCGTAACAGCGGGGGGGGGTCAAGATACGCAGTATTTT	CASSVTAGGGQDTQYF
TRBD1	TRBV7-3	TRBJ2-5	.	TGTGCCAGCAGCTTAGTGGGGACAGGGGAGACCCAGTACTTC	CASSLVGTGETQYF
TRBD2	TRBV29-1	TRBJ2-3	few	TGCAGCACGGCGGGGGGGCACAGATCAGATACGCAGTATTTT	CSTAGGHRSDTQYF
TRBD1	TRBV5-1	TRBJ2-3	.	TGCGCCAGCAGCCGCGCGACAGGGGCGGATACGCAGTATTTT	CASSRATGADTQYF
.	TRBV7-9	TRBJ2-5	.	TGTGCCAGCATCCCAGGGGGACTGCTACAAGAGACCCAGTACTTC	CASIPGGLLQETQYF
TRBD1	TRBV2	TRBJ2-1	once	TGTGCCAGCCGTGTGGACAGGTGGGATCACAATGAGCAGTTCTTC	CASRVDRWDHNEQFF
TRBD2	TRBV4-3	TRBJ2-7	.	TGCGCCAGCAGCCAAGATCTTGGACACCCAGCGGGAGCTTTCGAGCAGTACTTC	CASSQDLGHPAGAFEQYF
.	TRBV19	TRBJ1-1	.	TGTGCCAGCGAGAGTACCGGGGGGACTGAAGCTTTCTTT	CASESTGGTEAFF
TRBD1	TRBV5-6	TRBJ1-2	.	TGTGCCAGCAGCCGCGCGACAGGGTTGATCGGCTACACCTTC	CASSRATGLIGYTF
.	TRBV11-2	TRBJ2-3	.	TGTGCCAGCACCCTCTGGGGGGGCTTACAGACTAGCACAGATACGCAGTATTTT	CASTLWGGLQTSTDTQYF
TRBD1	TRBV5-1	TRBJ2-2	once	TGCGCCAGCAGCTTTCCGGGACAGGGGGCCGGGGAGCTGTTTTTT	CASSFPGQGAGELFF
TRBD1	TRBV6-6	TRBJ2-5	.	TGTGCCAGCAGTTCGCCCGGTAGGACAGGTGGGGAGACCCAGTACTTC	CASSSPGRTGGETQYF